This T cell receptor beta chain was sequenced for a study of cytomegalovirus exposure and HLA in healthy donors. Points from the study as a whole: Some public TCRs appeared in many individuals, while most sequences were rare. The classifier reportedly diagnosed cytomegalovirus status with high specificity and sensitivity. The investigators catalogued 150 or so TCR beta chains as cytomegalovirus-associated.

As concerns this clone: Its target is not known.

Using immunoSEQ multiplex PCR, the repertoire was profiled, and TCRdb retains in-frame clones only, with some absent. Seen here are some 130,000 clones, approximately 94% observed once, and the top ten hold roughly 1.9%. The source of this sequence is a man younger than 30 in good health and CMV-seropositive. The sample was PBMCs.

CDR3 coding DNA: TGCAGTGCTCGGGGGGCCGAGCAGTACTTC. Amino acids: CSARGAEQYF. The chain employs TRBV20-1 and TRBJ2-7, with D possibly being TRBD2 (7 bases). Looked up from germline, CDR1 is DFQATT and CDR2 is SNEGSKA (reference sequence). This CDR3 comprises 10 residues. V lost 5 bases to trimming and J lost 6 bases, with 8 bases between them.